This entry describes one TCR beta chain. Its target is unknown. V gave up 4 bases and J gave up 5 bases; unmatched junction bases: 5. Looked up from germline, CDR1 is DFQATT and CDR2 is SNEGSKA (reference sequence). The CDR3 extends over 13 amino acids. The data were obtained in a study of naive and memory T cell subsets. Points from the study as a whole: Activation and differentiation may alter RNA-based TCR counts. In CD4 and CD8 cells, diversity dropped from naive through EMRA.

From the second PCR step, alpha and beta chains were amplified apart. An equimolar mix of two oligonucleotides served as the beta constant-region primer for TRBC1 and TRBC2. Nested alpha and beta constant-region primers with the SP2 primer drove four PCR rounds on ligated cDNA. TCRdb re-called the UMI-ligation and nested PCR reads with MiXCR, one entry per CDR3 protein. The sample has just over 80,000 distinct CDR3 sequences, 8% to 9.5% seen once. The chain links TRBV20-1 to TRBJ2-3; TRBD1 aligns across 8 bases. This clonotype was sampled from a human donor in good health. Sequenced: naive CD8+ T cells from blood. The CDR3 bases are TGCAGTGCTACCAGGGGGCGCAGAGATACGCAGTATTTT. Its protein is CSATRGRRDTQYF.